The 30 T cell receptor beta chains reported below all come from one sample, sequenced in a study of T cell changes during pregnancy in multiple sclerosis. Profiling relied on immunoSEQ multiplex PCR, and the TCRdb table lists in-frame clones only, not all of them. The sample yields around 100,000 clones, almost 95% seen once. This material consisted of peripheral blood, taken before pregnancy. The source of these receptors is a female donor with multiple sclerosis, enrolled in a pregnancy study.

This clone appeared a single time. The chain combines TRBV7-2 with TRBJ1-2; no clear D. V was trimmed by 5 bases and J by 7 bases, leaving 17 bases between them. The CDR3 has 14 residues. Germline V CDR1 and CDR2: SGHTA, FQGNSA. The CDR3 nucleotides are TGTGCCAGCAGCCCCCCCCAAGGGAGGTTTGGCTACACCTTC. Its translation: CASSPPQGRFGYTF.

The V call is TRBV28, the J call TRBJ2-7; 7 nucleotides match TRBD2. The ends lost 7 bases at V and 1 base at J; junction bases unmatched: 7. Germline lookup yields CDR1 MDHEN and CDR2 SYDVKM. The CDR3 extends over 14 amino acids. The CDR3 DNA sequence: TGTGCCAGCACACGCGGCGGGAGTTCCTACGAGCAGTACTTC. Translated, it gives CASTRGGSSYEQYF.

A word on this clone: Within the sample, other DNA sequences also encode this same CDR3. The chain has TRBV27 and TRBJ1-5; D perhaps matches TRBD1 (5 bases). The CDR3 is made up of 14 amino acids. Germline V gives CDR1 MNHEY, CDR2 SMNVEV (reference sequence). Trimming shortened V by 4 bases and J by 2 bases, and 9 bases separated the two germline ends. The CDR3 DNA sequence: TGTGCCAGCAGTTCAAGGGGTGGCAATCAGCCCCAGCATTTT. Amino acids: CASSSRGGNQPQHF.

This sequence joins TRBV2 and TRBJ2-7; 9 nucleotides match TRBD1. Germline assignment: CDR1 SNHLY and CDR2 FYNNEI. With V trimmed by 6 bases and J by 2 bases, 8 bases remained unmatched. The CDR3 covers 15 residues. CDR3 DNA: TGTGCCAGCAGCGCGACAGGGGGAGTTGCCTACGAGCAGTACTTC. Protein sequence: CASSATGGVAYEQYF.

The chain is built from TRBV13 and TRBJ2-1, with TRBD2 as a possible D gene (5 bases). The length of the CDR3 is 16 residues. The germline V and J ends were trimmed by 5 bases and 6 bases, with 20 bases remaining between them. The germline V gene encodes CDR1 PRHDT and CDR2 FYEKMQ (reference sequence). In DNA form, the CDR3 reads TGTGCCAGCAGCCCTTTATGGGAGCTTCGGTCCAATGAGCAGTTCTTC. The encoded protein is CASSPLWELRSNEQFF. The full variable domain, completed using reference TRBV13 and TRBJ2-1, is AAGVIQSPRHLIKEKRETATLKCYPIPRHDTVYWYQQGPGQDPQFLISFYEKMQSDKGSIPDRFSAQQFSDYHSELNMSSLELGDSALYFCASSPLWELRSNEQFFGPGTRLTVL.

The chain couples TRBV11-2 to TRBJ1-1; a possible D gene is TRBD1 (5 bases). Germline V gene sequence: CDR1 SGHAT, CDR2 FQNNGV. The CDR3 loop spans 14 amino acids. V was pared by 2 bases and J by 3 bases, with 10 bases between. The CDR3 nucleotides read TGTGCCAGCAGCTTATCCAGGGAGGACACTGAAGCTTTCTTT. Translating it yields CASSLSREDTEAFF.

The V gene is TRBV7-3, the J gene TRBJ2-1; 13 bases are shared with TRBD2. The V gene end was trimmed by 4 bases and the J gene end by 5 bases; junction bases not matched to a gene: 11. The CDR3 is made up of 18 amino acids. The germline gives CDR1 SGHTA, CDR2 FQGTGA. The CDR3 loop reads CASSSSGLAGRTNNEQFF. The CDR3 DNA reads as TGTGCCAGCAGCTCCTCGGGACTAGCGGGGAGGACCAACAATGAGCAGTTCTTC.

This clone was detected once. The chain links TRBV11-2 to TRBJ2-7; D possibly corresponds to TRBD2 (6 bases). The CDR3 consists of 15 residues. Trimming took 0 bases from V and 2 from J, leaving 11 bases between them. The germline gives CDR1 SGHAT, CDR2 FQNNGV. CDR3 protein: CASSLERGPTYEQYF. CDR3 DNA: TGTGCCAGCAGCTTAGAGCGGGGACCCACCTACGAGCAGTACTTC.

The chain combines TRBV5-4 with TRBJ2-1; the match to TRBD2 covers 7 bases. Losses at the gene ends were 1 base for V and 8 bases for J; bases not matched to a gene: 9. The CDR3 is 15 amino acids. The V gene's germline CDR1 is SGHNT and CDR2 YYREEE (reference sequence). The CDR3 nucleotides are TGTGCCAGCAGCTTGACCCGCGGACTAGACGATGAGCAGTTCTTC. It translates to CASSLTRGLDDEQFF.

V and J are TRBV18 and TRBJ2-3, with TRBD1 identical over 7 bases. V was clipped by 3 bases and J by 4 bases; unmatched bases: 7. Germline V CDR1 and CDR2: KGHSH, LQKENI. The CDR3 spans 15 residues. The CDR3 bases are TGTGCCAGCTCACCGGTTATTACAGGGGCAGATACGCAGTATTTT. Translation: CASSPVITGADTQYF.

V gene TRBV6-1 combines with J gene TRBJ2-1, with TRBD1 matching 9 bases. Looked up from germline, CDR1 is MNHNS and CDR2 is SASEGT. This CDR3 region has 14 residues. J lost 10 bases, V lost 5 bases, and 9 bases had no gene match. The CDR3 here is CASSNRGRLGEQFF. DNA of the CDR3: TGTGCCAGCAGTAACAGGGGGCGTTTGGGGGAGCAGTTCTTC.

This chain joins TRBV2 and TRBJ2-1; TRBD1 might be the D (5 bases). V lost 1 base and J 15 bases, leaving 19 bases between the germline ends. The germline V gene encodes CDR1 SNHLY and CDR2 FYNNEI. The CDR3 is made up of 14 amino acids. The CDR3 reads CASSEGLRSGARFF. DNA for the CDR3: TGTGCCAGCAGTGAAGGCCTGCGGAGTGGGGCCCGGTTCTTC. Using reference TRBV2 and TRBJ2-1 for the parts outside the CDR3, the full variable domain is EPEVTQTPSHQVTQMGQEVILRCVPISNHLYFYWYRQILGQKVEFLVSFYNNEISEKSEIFDDQFSVERPDGSNFTLKIRSTKLEDSAMYFCASSEGLRSGARFFGPGTRLTVL.

The chain combines TRBV6-4 with TRBJ2-1, with 7 bases identical to TRBD2. Trimming took 3 bases from V and 3 from J; bases not matched to a gene: 5. CDR1 and CDR2 from the germline V gene are MRHNA and SNTAGT. This CDR3 has 15 residues. The CDR3 here is CASSEFGGSYNEQFF. Written as DNA, the CDR3 is TGTGCCAGCAGTGAATTCGGCGGGAGCTACAATGAGCAGTTCTTC.

This rearrangement joins TRBV4-1 to TRBJ2-4, with 15 bases aligning to TRBD2. This CDR3 contains 20 residues. V lost 4 bases, J lost 1 base, and 11 bases stayed unmatched. The germline CDR1 and CDR2 sequences are MGHRA and YSYEKL. The CDR3 is CASSPGLAGGRGRAKNIQYF. The CDR3 DNA reads TGCGCCAGCAGCCCCGGACTAGCGGGAGGGCGAGGGCGGGCCAAAAACATTCAGTACTTC.

V is TRBV19 and J is TRBJ2-1; no clear D gene. The CDR3 is made up of 13 amino acids. V dropped 3 bases and J dropped 6 bases, with 9 bases sitting between them. Germline V CDR1 and CDR2: LNHDA, SQIVND (reference sequence). CDR3 in amino acids: CASSIMTLNEQFF. The CDR3 DNA follows: TGTGCCAGTAGTATTATGACTCTCAATGAGCAGTTCTTC.

On this clone itself: Additional DNA sequences in this sample encode the identical CDR3. The chain uses TRBV19 and TRBJ2-7, with 9 bases that match TRBD1. The CDR3 is made up of 14 amino acids. V lost 3 bases and J lost 2; bases outside the gene matches: 2. Per germline, CDR1 LNHDA and CDR2 SQIVND (reference sequence). CDR3 protein: CASSIGTGTYEQYF. Here the CDR3 DNA reads TGTGCCAGTAGTATCGGGACAGGGACCTACGAGCAGTACTTC.

This chain uses TRBV5-1 with TRBJ2-3; 12 bases map to TRBD2. CDR1 is SGHRS, CDR2 YFSETQ, per germline. The trim removed 0 bases at V and 0 bases at J, leaving 5 bases unmatched. CDR3 length equals 18 residues. The CDR3 reads CASSLGLAGVVSTDTQYF. For the CDR3, the DNA is TGCGCCAGCAGCTTGGGACTAGCGGGAGTAGTTAGCACAGATACGCAGTATTTT.

This chain uses TRBV5-4 with TRBJ1-1; maybe TRBD1 (6 bases). CDR3 length: 15 residues. Between the trimmed V and J ends, which lost 4 bases and 4 bases, there was a span of 17 bases. The germline V gene has CDR1 SGHNT and CDR2 YYREEE (reference sequence). CDR3 residues: CASSHRDMGATEAFF. CDR3 DNA: TGTGCCAGCAGCCACCGGGACATGGGGGCCACTGAAGCTTTCTTT. Full variable domain (missing parts from reference TRBV5-4 and TRBJ1-1): ETGVTQSPTHLIKTRGQQVTLRCSSQSGHNTVSWYQQALGQGPQFIFQYYREEENGRGNFPPRFSGLQFPNYSSELNVNALELDDSALYLCASSHRDMGATEAFFGQGTRLTVV.

The chain couples TRBV10-3 to TRBJ1-1; no clear D. The CDR3 contains 13 residues. CDR1 and CDR2 (germline): ENHRY, SYGVKD. V lost 5 bases, J lost 0 bases, and 7 bases lay in between. The CDR3 sequence: CAISSPLNTEAFF. In DNA form, the CDR3 reads TGTGCCATCAGTTCTCCCCTGAACACTGAAGCTTTCTTT.

This chain uses TRBV19 with TRBJ2-7, with 12 bases lining up with TRBD1. CDR1 and CDR2 from the germline V gene are LNHDA and SQIVND (reference sequence). With 4 bases clipped from V and 4 bases from J, the junction kept 5 bases outside the gene matches. The CDR3 contains 15 residues. The CDR3 loop reads CASSTGTGGFYEQYF. DNA for the CDR3: TGTGCCAGTAGTACCGGGACAGGGGGCTTTTACGAGCAGTACTTC. Using reference TRBV19 and TRBJ2-7 for the parts outside the CDR3, the full variable domain is DGGITQSPKYLFRKEGQNVTLSCEQNLNHDAMYWYRQDPGQGLRLIYYSQIVNDFQKGDIAEGYSVSREKKESFPLTVTSAQKNPTAFYLCASSTGTGGFYEQYFGPGTRLTVT.

The chain combines TRBV28 with TRBJ2-7, with D perhaps matching TRBD1 (6 bases). The V and J ends lost 4 bases and 2 bases respectively, with 12 bases between them. The CDR3 contains 14 residues. Germline V gene data show CDR1 as MDHEN and CDR2 as SYDVKM. CDR3 region: CASSYDRQAYEQYF. CDR3 DNA: TGTGCCAGCAGTTATGACAGACAGGCCTACGAGCAGTACTTC.

This chain connects TRBV18 to TRBJ2-6, with TRBD1 matching 7 bases. With V trimmed by 1 base and J by 0 bases, 9 bases remained unmatched. The CDR3 is 19 residues long. Germline V gene sequence: CDR1 KGHSH, CDR2 LQKENI. The CDR3 bases are TGTGCCAGCTCACCACGTATACAGGGGACGAGCTCTGGGGCCAACGTCCTGACTTTC. Amino acid sequence: CASSPRIQGTSSGANVLTF.

The chain joins TRBV20-1 to TRBJ2-1, with 9 bases fitting TRBD2. The CDR3 contains 11 residues. V lost 6 bases to trimming and J lost 12 bases; unmatched junction nucleotides: 6. CDR1 and CDR2 from the germline V gene are DFQATT and SNEGSKA (reference sequence). In nucleotides, the CDR3 is TGCAGTGCGCTGGAAGCGGGAGGGCAGTTCTTC. Residues: CSALEAGGQFF.

The V call is TRBV28, the J call TRBJ1-2; the match to TRBD1 covers 9 bases. The germline V gene encodes CDR1 MDHEN and CDR2 SYDVKM. This CDR3 has 15 amino acids. Trimming at V came to 3 bases and at J to 8 bases, leaving 10 bases not matched to a gene. The CDR3 region has the DNA TGTGCCAGCAGTTTTTACCCGGGACAGGGTCGGGGCTACACCTTC. It encodes CASSFYPGQGRGYTF.

In nucleotides, the CDR3 is TGTGCCAGCAGCGAAGGGACTAGCGAGATAGAGACCCAGTACTTC. Its translation is CASSEGTSEIETQYF. V is TRBV9 and J is TRBJ2-5; TRBD2 matches at 10 bases. Unmatched junction bases numbered 6, after V lost 3 bases and J lost 4 bases. Germline loops: CDR1 SGDLS, CDR2 YYNGEE. The CDR3 sequence is 15 residues long.

The CDR3 DNA reads TGTGCCAGCAGTATAAGGGGGGGGGTCCCTTACTATGGCTACACCTTC. Its protein is CASSIRGGVPYYGYTF. The gene calls are TRBV6-6 and TRBJ1-2, with a possible D match to TRBD1 (6 bases). Germline CDR1 and CDR2: MNHNY and SVGAGI (reference sequence). The CDR3 extends over 16 amino acids. The V end lost 5 bases, the J end lost 3 bases, and 19 bases lay between the germline ends.

The J gene is TRBJ1-2, the V gene TRBV10-1; no firm D call. Deletions cut 0 bases from V and 1 base from J, with 3 bases between. The CDR3 has 13 residues. Germline V gene sequence: CDR1 WNHNN, CDR2 SYGVQD (reference sequence). The CDR3 loop reads CASSESRNYGYTF. CDR3 coding DNA: TGCGCCAGCAGTGAGTCCCGTAACTATGGCTACACCTTC.

This clone was found once. The chain links TRBV5-1 to TRBJ2-2; TRBD2 aligns across 7 bases. Germline CDR1 is SGHRS and CDR2 is YFSETQ. Trimming at V came to 3 bases and at J to 1 base, leaving 3 bases not matched to a gene. The CDR3 contains 15 residues. As DNA, the CDR3 is TGCGCCAGCAGCTCCGGGACTAAGAACACCGGGGAGCTGTTTTTT. Translating gives CASSSGTKNTGELFF.

V usage is TRBV6-4 and J usage is TRBJ1-1, with D tentatively TRBD1 (5 bases). The CDR3 covers 13 residues. V was cut by 6 bases and J by 5 bases, with 13 bases left in between. CDR1 MRHNA and CDR2 SNTAGT come from the germline V gene. For the CDR3, the DNA is TGTGCCAGCAGCGTAATGGGGGGGACTGAAGCTTTCTTT. Amino acids: CASSVMGGTEAFF.

This clone came up once. The chain has TRBV6-1 and TRBJ2-7; possible D gene TRBD1, 7 bases. From germline, CDR1 is MNHNS and CDR2 SASEGT. V lost 4 bases and J lost 0, with 13 bases in between. The CDR3 is made up of 15 amino acids. The chain's CDR3 is CASSAGGTASYEQYF. The CDR3 nucleotides read TGTGCCAGCAGTGCTGGGGGGACAGCCTCCTACGAGCAGTACTTC.